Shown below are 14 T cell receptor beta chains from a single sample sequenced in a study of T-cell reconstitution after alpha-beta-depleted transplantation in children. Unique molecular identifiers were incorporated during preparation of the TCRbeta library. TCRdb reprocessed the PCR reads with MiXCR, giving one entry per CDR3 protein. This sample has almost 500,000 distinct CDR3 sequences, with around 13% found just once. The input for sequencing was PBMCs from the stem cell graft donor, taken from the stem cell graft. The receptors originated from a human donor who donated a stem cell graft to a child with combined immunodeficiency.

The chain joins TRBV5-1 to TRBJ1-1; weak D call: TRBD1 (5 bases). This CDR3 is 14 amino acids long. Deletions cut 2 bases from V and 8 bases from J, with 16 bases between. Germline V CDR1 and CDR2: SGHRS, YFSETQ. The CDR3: CASSLGAAQMEAFF. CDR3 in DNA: TGCGCCAGCAGCTTAGGGGCGGCGCAAATGGAAGCTTTCTTT.

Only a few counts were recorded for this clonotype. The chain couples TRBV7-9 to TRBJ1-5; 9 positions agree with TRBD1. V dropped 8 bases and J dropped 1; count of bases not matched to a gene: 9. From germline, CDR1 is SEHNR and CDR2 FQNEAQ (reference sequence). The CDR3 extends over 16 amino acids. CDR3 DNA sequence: TGTGCCAGCCCCCTCCTACAGGGGGCGAGCAATCAGCCCCAGCATTTT. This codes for CASPLLQGASNQPQHF.

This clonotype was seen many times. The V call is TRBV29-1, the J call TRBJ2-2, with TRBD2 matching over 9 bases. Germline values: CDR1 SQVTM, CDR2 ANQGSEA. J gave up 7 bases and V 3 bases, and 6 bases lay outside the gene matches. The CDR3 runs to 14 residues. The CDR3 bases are TGCAGCGTTGAGGGACTAGCTTACAGCGGGGAGCTGTTTTTT. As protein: CSVEGLAYSGELFF.

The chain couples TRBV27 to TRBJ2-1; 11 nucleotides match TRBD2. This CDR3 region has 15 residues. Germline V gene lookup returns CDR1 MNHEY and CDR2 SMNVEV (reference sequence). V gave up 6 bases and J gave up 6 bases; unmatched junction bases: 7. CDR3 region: CASRGTSGSCNEQFF. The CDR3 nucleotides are TGTGCCAGCAGAGGGACTAGCGGTTCATGCAATGAGCAGTTCTTC.

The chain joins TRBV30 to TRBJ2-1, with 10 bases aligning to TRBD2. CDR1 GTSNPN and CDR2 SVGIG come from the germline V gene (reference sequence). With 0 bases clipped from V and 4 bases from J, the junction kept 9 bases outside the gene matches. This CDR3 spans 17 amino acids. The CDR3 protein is CAWSVHPSSGGYNEQFF. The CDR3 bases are TGTGCCTGGAGTGTACACCCCTCTAGCGGGGGATACAATGAGCAGTTCTTC.

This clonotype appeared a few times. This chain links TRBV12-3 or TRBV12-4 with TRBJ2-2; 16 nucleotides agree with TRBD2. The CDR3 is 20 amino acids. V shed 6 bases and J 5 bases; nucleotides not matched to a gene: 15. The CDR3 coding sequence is TGTGCCAGCAGCCCCCTGGGACTAGCGGGAGGGAATGGGAGAACCGGGGAGCTGTTTTTT. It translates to CASSPLGLAGGNGRTGELFF.

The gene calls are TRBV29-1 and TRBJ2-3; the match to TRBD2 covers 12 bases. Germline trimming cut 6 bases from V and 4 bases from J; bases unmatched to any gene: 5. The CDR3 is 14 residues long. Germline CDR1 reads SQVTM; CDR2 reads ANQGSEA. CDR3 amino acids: CSVETSGGADTQYF. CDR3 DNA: TGCAGCGTGGAGACTAGCGGGGGAGCAGATACGCAGTATTTT.

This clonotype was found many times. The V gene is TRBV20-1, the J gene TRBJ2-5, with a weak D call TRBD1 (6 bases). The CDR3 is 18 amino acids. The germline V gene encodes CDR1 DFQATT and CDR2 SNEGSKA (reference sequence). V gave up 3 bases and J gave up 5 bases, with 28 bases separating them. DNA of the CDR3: TGCAGTGCTAGCGACGAGAGGCGGTTGCAGGGGCCGGGGGAGACCCAGTACTTC. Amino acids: CSASDERRLQGPGETQYF.

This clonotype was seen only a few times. CDR3 in amino acids: CASSKPGTGWGKVGESSYNEQFF. The CDR3 DNA sequence: TGTGCCAGCAGTAAACCCGGGACAGGGTGGGGAAAGGTGGGGGAAAGCTCCTACAATGAGCAGTTCTTC. The chain is built from TRBV2 and TRBJ2-1, with 9 bases that match TRBD1. With V trimmed by 5 bases and J by 0 bases, 26 bases remained unmatched. Germline V lookup: CDR1 SNHLY, CDR2 FYNNEI. The CDR3 sequence is 23 residues long.

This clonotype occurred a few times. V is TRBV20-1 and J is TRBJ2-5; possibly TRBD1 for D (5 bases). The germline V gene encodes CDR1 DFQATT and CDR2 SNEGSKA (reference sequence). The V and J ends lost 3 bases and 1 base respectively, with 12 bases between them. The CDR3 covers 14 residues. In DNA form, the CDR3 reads TGCAGTGCTAGTACCCAGGGCCCCCAAGAGACCCAGTACTTC. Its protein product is CSASTQGPQETQYF.

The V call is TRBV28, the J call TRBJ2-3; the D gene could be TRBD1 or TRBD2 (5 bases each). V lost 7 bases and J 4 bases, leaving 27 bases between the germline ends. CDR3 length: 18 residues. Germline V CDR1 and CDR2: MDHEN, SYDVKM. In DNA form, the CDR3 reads TGTGCCAGCACCCTCAGACTATGGGGCAGGGTCATATCAGATACGCAGTATTTT. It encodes CASTLRLWGRVISDTQYF.

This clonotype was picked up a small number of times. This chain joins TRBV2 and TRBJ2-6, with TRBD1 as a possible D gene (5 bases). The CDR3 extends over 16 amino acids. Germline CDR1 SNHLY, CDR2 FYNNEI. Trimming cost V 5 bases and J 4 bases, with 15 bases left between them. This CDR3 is CASSPLDSVGANVLTF. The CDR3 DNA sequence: TGTGCCAGCAGTCCCCTAGACAGTGTGGGGGCCAACGTCCTGACTTTC. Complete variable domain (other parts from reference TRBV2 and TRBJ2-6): EPEVTQTPSHQVTQMGQEVILRCVPISNHLYFYWYRQILGQKVEFLVSFYNNEISEKSEIFDDQFSVERPDGSNFTLKIRSTKLEDSAMYFCASSPLDSVGANVLTFGAGSRLTVL.

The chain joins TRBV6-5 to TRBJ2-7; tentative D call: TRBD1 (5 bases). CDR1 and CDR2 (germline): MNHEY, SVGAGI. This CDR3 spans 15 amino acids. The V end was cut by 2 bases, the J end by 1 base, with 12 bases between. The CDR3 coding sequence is TGTGCCAGCAGTTACGGAACAGGCATATCCTACGAGCAGTACTTC. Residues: CASSYGTGISYEQYF.

For the CDR3, the DNA is TGCGCCAGCAGTCGGTCTAGCGGGAGTAGGGTGAACAATGAGCAGTTCTTC. It encodes CASSRSSGSRVNNEQFF. The genes are TRBV5-1 and TRBJ2-1, with TRBD2 identical over 10 bases. CDR1 is SGHRS and CDR2 is YFSETQ in the germline V gene. The CDR3 contains 17 residues. The ends lost 5 bases at V and 5 bases at J; junction bases unmatched: 13.